The 24 T cell receptor beta chains listed next were all sequenced from one sample in a study of blood T cells in healthy people across ages. Primed by a sample-barcoded 5' primer and a J-beta primer mix, a second PCR proceeded for roughly 6 to 12 cycles. TCRdb redid the calling of the 5' RACE reads with MiXCR, one entry per CDR3 protein. Of roughly 1,500,000 distinct CDR3 sequences in the sample, roughly 45% were seen once. Sequenced: blood. Receptors were obtained from a woman between 18 and 29 years old in good health.

This clonotype was observed many times. The chain recombines TRBV7-2 with TRBJ2-7; 9 positions agree with TRBD2. With 6 bases clipped from V and 5 bases from J, the junction kept 14 bases outside the gene matches. Germline CDR1 is SGHTA and CDR2 is FQGNSA. There are 16 residues in the CDR3. The CDR3 bases are TGTGCCAGCAGGGATCCCGGGACTAGCTTAACTAACGAGCAGTACTTC. The encoded protein is CASRDPGTSLTNEQYF.

In its sample, this clonotype was seen a few times. V gene TRBV6-2 or TRBV6-3 combines with J gene TRBJ2-7, with D maybe TRBD1 (6 bases). V lost 2 bases to trimming and J lost 0 bases, with 11 bases between them. CDR3 length: 15 amino acids. Germline CDR1 reads MNHEY; CDR2 reads SVGEGT. CDR3 nucleotides: TGTGCCAGCAGTTACGGGGGCCGAAGCTCCTACGAGCAGTACTTC. This codes for CASSYGGRSSYEQYF.

The chain couples TRBV27 to TRBJ1-2; maybe TRBD1 (6 bases). V lost 1 base and J lost 8, with 17 bases in between. This CDR3 has 15 residues. CDR1 and CDR2 (germline): MNHEY, SMNVEV (reference sequence). CDR3 sequence: CASSLLPGVREGYTF. CDR3 bases: TGTGCCAGCAGTTTATTGCCAGGGGTGCGTGAAGGCTACACCTTC.

This clonotype showed up many times. This chain links TRBV29-1 with TRBJ2-7; a weak D match, TRBD1 (6 bases). The CDR3 has 12 amino acids. Germline lookup yields CDR1 SQVTM and CDR2 ANQGSEA. Trimming left V 4 bases short and J 0 bases short, with 7 bases between. The CDR3 sequence: CSVAGDSYEQYF. In DNA form, the CDR3 reads TGCAGCGTTGCAGGGGACTCCTACGAGCAGTACTTC.

V and J are TRBV10-3 and TRBJ2-4, with D tentatively TRBD2 (5 bases). The end of the DNA fits TRBJ2-7 better, so the J call may be wrong. The CDR3 length is 13 residues. Germline V CDR1 and CDR2: ENHRY, SYGVKD. The CDR3 nucleotides read TGTGCCATCAGTGACAGACTAACCTACGAGCAGTACTTC. Translation: CAISDRLTYEQYF.

Only one count was recorded for this clonotype. One junction end disagrees with the germline gene, perhaps due to a read error. The chain is built from TRBV15 and TRBJ2-7; D gene uncertain. This CDR3 is built from 13 residues. CDR1 and CDR2 from the germline V gene are LNHNV and YYDKDF (reference sequence). The CDR3 nucleotides are TGTGCCACCGGCAGAGATACTGGTAACGAGCAGTACTTC. Translation: CATGRDTGNEQYF.

This clonotype came up a few times. The V call is TRBV27, the J call TRBJ2-4; possible D gene TRBD2, 5 bases. The J call is uncertain, as TRBJ2-7 better fits the DNA end. CDR3 length equals 15 residues. The germline V gene encodes CDR1 MNHEY and CDR2 SMNVEV (reference sequence). The DNA for the CDR3 is TGTGCCAGCAGCCGGACCTCCGAGGGCCCTTACGAGCAGTACTTC. It is translated as CASSRTSEGPYEQYF.

The genes are TRBV27 and TRBJ2-3; the D is unclear. CDR1 and CDR2 (germline): MNHEY, SMNVEV (reference sequence). V dropped 4 bases and J dropped 1 base, with 9 bases sitting between them. The CDR3 consists of 14 residues. CDR3 coding DNA: TGTGCCAGCAGTTCCGTCCTGGGCACAGATACGCAGTATTTT. It codes for CASSSVLGTDTQYF.

The chain recombines TRBV4-2 with TRBJ2-3, with 7 positions matching TRBD2. Germline lookup yields CDR1 LGHNA and CDR2 YNFKEQ. The CDR3 totals 17 residues. The J segment lost 1 base and the V segment lost 0 bases, leaving 7 bases of the junction unmatched. The CDR3 bases are TGTGCCAGCAGCCAAGATCTAGCGGCGGGCGGCACAGATACGCAGTATTTT. It yields the protein CASSQDLAAGGTDTQYF.

This clonotype was observed a handful of times. The chain recombines TRBV5-1 with TRBJ1-1, with TRBD1 matching over 8 bases. CDR1 is SGHRS and CDR2 is YFSETQ in the germline V gene. Germline trimming cut 4 bases from V and 4 bases from J; bases unmatched to any gene: 6. The CDR3 has 14 amino acids. The CDR3, as DNA: TGCGCCAGCAGCACAGGACAGGGAAGCACTGAAGCTTTCTTT. Translation: CASSTGQGSTEAFF.

The chain has TRBV25-1 and TRBJ2-2; 10 bases line up with TRBD2. The CDR3 is made up of 16 amino acids. Germline lookup yields CDR1 MGHDK and CDR2 SYGVNS. V shed 4 bases, J shed 6 bases, and the junction held 8 bases outside the gene matches. The chain's CDR3 is CASSAASGSPPGELFF. CDR3 bases: TGTGCCAGCAGTGCAGCTAGCGGGAGTCCCCCCGGGGAGCTGTTTTTT.

The chain carries TRBV12-3 or TRBV12-4 and TRBJ1-2, with a tentative D call TRBD1 (6 bases). This CDR3 comprises 13 residues. Trimming shortened V by 6 bases and J by 6 bases, and 14 bases separated the two germline ends. CDR3 loop: CASRPGDTDGYTF. CDR3 in DNA: TGTGCCAGCAGGCCAGGGGACACAGATGGCTACACCTTC.

The V gene is TRBV25-1, the J gene TRBJ1-2; no definite D call. V was cut by 8 bases and J by 3 bases, with 13 bases left in between. CDR1 is MGHDK and CDR2 is SYGVNS in the germline V gene. CDR3 length: 13 amino acids. The CDR3 nucleotides are TGTGCCAGCGCTCGGGGTTCAGACTATGGCTACACCTTC. Translation gives CASARGSDYGYTF.

This clonotype was observed a handful of times. J is TRBJ2-7 and V is TRBV5-1; 12 bases agree with TRBD1. The germline V gene encodes CDR1 SGHRS and CDR2 YFSETQ. The J segment lost 4 bases and the V segment lost 3 bases, leaving 5 bases of the junction unmatched. The CDR3 has 15 residues. This CDR3 reads CASSSGTGGWYEQYF. The CDR3 DNA is TGCGCCAGCAGCTCCGGGACAGGGGGCTGGTACGAGCAGTACTTC.

The table lists this clonotype with a few counts. The genes are TRBV3-1 and TRBJ2-4; TRBD1 might be the D (6 bases). This CDR3 is 19 amino acids long. Per the germline V gene, CDR1 is LGHDT and CDR2 is YNNKEL (reference sequence). Trimming removed 1 base from V and 0 bases from J, with 19 bases in between. The CDR3 nucleotides read TGTGCCAGCAGCCAAGTGGGGGCGCCTGGAATTTTAGCCAAAAACATTCAGTACTTC. It codes for CASSQVGAPGILAKNIQYF.

The chain uses TRBV6-2 or TRBV6-3 and TRBJ2-7, with a tentative D call TRBD2 (5 bases). Per the germline V gene, CDR1 is MNHEY and CDR2 is SVGEGT. V gave up 7 bases and J gave up 6 bases, with 16 bases separating them. The CDR3 totals 13 residues. The CDR3, as DNA: TGTGCCAGCACCACGGGGTTGACGGCCGAGCAGTACTTC. Amino acids: CASTTGLTAEQYF.

As concerns this clonotype: An end of the junction differs from the germline gene, which may be a read error. The gene calls are TRBV11-2 and TRBJ1-6, with 11 bases aligning to TRBD1. Germline lookup yields CDR1 SGHAT and CDR2 FQNNGV. The length of the CDR3 is 19 residues. CDR3 sequence: CASSPQPGQGDSYNSPPHF. The CDR3 bases are TGTGCCAGCAGCCCCCAGCCGGGACAGGGGGACTCCTATAATTCACCCCCCCACTTT.

The rearrangement links TRBV10-3 to TRBJ2-5; 9 positions match TRBD1. Trimming took 4 bases from V and 11 from J; bases not matched to a gene: 11. CDR3 length: 14 residues. Looked up from germline, CDR1 is ENHRY and CDR2 is SYGVKD. CDR3 amino acids: CAISVRDRVDEQYF. In DNA form, the CDR3 reads TGTGCCATCAGTGTCCGGGACAGGGTTGATGAGCAGTACTTC.

This clonotype was found a few times. CDR3 loop: CIAAGTSGRTNEQFF. CDR3 nucleotides: TGCATCGCCGCCGGGACTAGCGGGAGGACCAATGAGCAGTTCTTC. The V gene is TRBV29-1, the J gene TRBJ2-1; 15 nucleotides agree with TRBD2. CDR3 length: 15 residues. From germline, CDR1 is SQVTM and CDR2 ANQGSEA.

The rearrangement joins TRBV29-1 to TRBJ2-7, with 10 bases lining up with TRBD2. The CDR3 sequence is 15 residues long. Unmatched junction bases numbered 5, after V lost 1 base and J lost 2 bases. Germline V gives CDR1 SQVTM, CDR2 ANQGSEA. CDR3 sequence (DNA): TGCAGCGTTGAAGGCGGGACTAGCGTCCCCTACGAGCAGTACTTC. Residues: CSVEGGTSVPYEQYF.

V gene TRBV6-2 or TRBV6-3 combines with J gene TRBJ2-5; 9 bases match TRBD1. Germline V CDR1 and CDR2: MNHEY, SVGEGT. Losses at the gene ends were 5 bases for V and 11 bases for J; bases not matched to a gene: 21. The CDR3 sequence is 17 residues long. CDR3 sequence (DNA): TGTGCCAGCAGTCTGACCCCCGGGACAGGGATTTACAATGAGCAGTACTTC. Translating it yields CASSLTPGTGIYNEQYF.

This chain connects TRBV28 to TRBJ2-3; perhaps TRBD2 as D (6 bases). This CDR3 has 15 amino acids. Trimming took 5 bases from V and 3 from J, leaving 15 bases between them. Germline V gene lookup returns CDR1 MDHEN and CDR2 SYDVKM. CDR3 loop: CASSRDTGGTDTQYF. The CDR3, as DNA: TGTGCCAGCAGTCGAGATACCGGGGGAACAGATACGCAGTATTTT.

This clonotype was picked up a small number of times. This rearrangement joins TRBV10-3 to TRBJ2-2, with 11 bases lining up with TRBD2. Trimming removed 4 bases from V and 3 bases from J; junction bases left unmatched: 10. Germline assignment: CDR1 ENHRY and CDR2 SYGVKD. CDR3 size: 18 residues. CDR3 sequence (DNA): TGTGCCATCAGTGCCACTAGCGGGAGTGTAGGGTACACCGGGGAGCTGTTTTTT. This translates into CAISATSGSVGYTGELFF.

A note on this clonotype: Its ends do not fully match the called genes, so a read error is possible. V is TRBV20-1 and J is TRBJ2-3; D remains unclear. The CDR3 totals 14 residues. CDR1 is DFQATT, CDR2 SNEGSKA, per germline (reference sequence). Written as DNA, the CDR3 is TGCGGTGCTACCCCCAGGTCTAACACAGATACGCAGTATTTT. Protein product: CGATPRSNTDTQYF.